What follows are 27 T cell receptor beta chains derived from one specimen sequenced in a study of blood T cells in healthy people across ages. The second PCR ran roughly 7 to 12 cycles with a sample-barcoded 5' primer and J-beta primers. TCRdb re-called the 5' RACE reads with MiXCR, one entry per CDR3 protein. The sample records 920,000 or so distinct CDR3 sequences, 35% to 55% being singletons. The sample taken for sequencing was blood. All receptors derive from an older woman in good health.

The chain links TRBV5-1 to TRBJ2-3; no clear D gene. The germline V gene encodes CDR1 SGHRS and CDR2 YFSETQ. V was pared by 1 base and J by 2 bases, with 11 bases between. There are 15 residues in the CDR3. CDR3 nucleotides: TGCGCCAGCAGCTTGAGTCCAGACCTCACAGATACGCAGTATTTT. Translated: CASSLSPDLTDTQYF.

The chain links TRBV11-2 to TRBJ2-7; TRBD2 is a possible D gene (6 bases). From germline, CDR1 is SGHAT and CDR2 FQNNGV. The CDR3 totals 18 residues. The V end lost 1 base, the J end lost 7 bases, and 26 bases lay between the germline ends. The DNA for the CDR3 is TGTGCCAGCAGCTTAGTGTATGGCGGGACCCACTCCTACAATGAGCAGTACTTC. The encoded protein is CASSLVYGGTHSYNEQYF.

Regarding this clonotype: Just one base apart from a much larger clone, this may be a read error. The rearrangement joins TRBV25-1 to TRBJ2-5; TRBD2 might be the D (6 bases). The V gene lost 2 bases and the J gene lost 2 bases, with 12 bases spanning the gap. The germline gives CDR1 MGHDK, CDR2 SYGVNS. The CDR3 loop spans 15 amino acids. The CDR3: CASSEMRDLQETQYF. The CDR3, as DNA: TGTGCCAGCAGTGAAATGCGGGACCTACAAGAGACCCAGTACTTC.

Concerning this clonotype: One junction end does not reproduce the germline sequence, and a read error may be involved. This chain connects TRBV11-2 to TRBJ2-7; 8 bases fit TRBD1. CDR1 is SGHAT and CDR2 is FQNNGV in the germline V gene. The CDR3 sequence is 17 residues long. The CDR3 DNA follows: TGTGCCTGCAGCTCGATTAAGACAGGGGTTCGTCGGGACGAGCAGTACTTC. Amino acid sequence: CACSSIKTGVRRDEQYF.

The chain links TRBV5-1 to TRBJ1-1, with a possible D match to TRBD1 (6 bases). Between the trimmed V and J ends, which lost 5 bases and 5 bases, there was a span of 16 bases. Germline V gene lookup returns CDR1 SGHRS and CDR2 YFSETQ. This CDR3 comprises 14 residues. DNA for the CDR3: TGCGCCAGCAGTCGACAGGCCCGAGGAACTGAAGCTTTCTTT. Amino acid sequence: CASSRQARGTEAFF.

The V call is TRBV27, the J call TRBJ2-5; 8 bases map to TRBD1. Germline V gene data show CDR1 as MNHEY and CDR2 as SMNVEV (reference sequence). Trimming cost V 5 bases and J 11 bases; bases outside gene matches: 19. The length of the CDR3 is 16 residues. CDR3 residues: CASSGTQGAPHSEQYF. CDR3 DNA sequence: TGTGCCAGCAGTGGCACCCAGGGGGCTCCACATTCTGAGCAGTACTTC.

The chain is built from TRBV4-2 and TRBJ1-5; 7 bases agree with TRBD1. The CDR3 is made up of 15 amino acids. From germline, CDR1 is LGHNA and CDR2 YNFKEQ. The trim removed 0 bases at V and 5 bases at J, leaving 4 bases unmatched. The CDR3 DNA reads TGTGCCAGCAGCCAAGATCGACAGGGATATCAGCCCCAGCATTTT. Its translation: CASSQDRQGYQPQHF.

The chain combines TRBV7-9 with TRBJ1-2; 7 positions agree with TRBD1. Germline CDR1 SEHNR, CDR2 FQNEAQ (reference sequence). The CDR3 totals 16 residues. V shed 0 bases and J 5 bases; nucleotides not matched to a gene: 9. Here the CDR3 reads CASSLAHRGQGYGYTF. The CDR3, as DNA: TGTGCCAGCAGCTTAGCCCATAGGGGGCAGGGGTATGGCTACACCTTC.

In its sample, this clonotype was seen a few times. This sequence joins TRBV25-1 and TRBJ1-2; 7 nucleotides align to TRBD1. Looked up from germline, CDR1 is MGHDK and CDR2 is SYGVNS. The CDR3 loop spans 13 amino acids. V was clipped by 6 bases and J by 6 bases; unmatched bases: 7. The CDR3 DNA follows: TGTGCCAGCAGGGAACAGGGGTTTAATGGCTACACCTTC. It translates to CASREQGFNGYTF.

This clonotype has only a few counts. This chain links TRBV29-1 with TRBJ2-3; D unresolved. V was clipped by 2 bases and J by 4 bases, with 7 bases between them. Germline V lookup: CDR1 SQVTM, CDR2 ANQGSEA. This CDR3 comprises 12 residues. CDR3 DNA: TGCAGCGTTGAACCCGGGCCAGATACGCAGTATTTT. Encoded protein: CSVEPGPDTQYF.

This clonotype was seen just once. The V and J genes are TRBV9 and TRBJ2-5; D possibly corresponds to TRBD2 (6 bases). The tail of the sequence fits TRBJ2-7 better, so the J call may be wrong. This CDR3 comprises 14 residues. CDR1 is SGDLS and CDR2 is YYNGEE in the germline V gene. The CDR3, as DNA: TGTGCCAGCAGCGTACGGGAGATGGGTTACGAGCAGTACTTC. Amino acids: CASSVREMGYEQYF.

This clonotype was recorded a few times. The chain couples TRBV6-5 to TRBJ2-5; 10 bases are shared with TRBD1. Germline assignment: CDR1 MNHEY and CDR2 SVGAGI. The V segment lost 5 bases and the J segment 4 bases; nucleotides outside the gene matches: 7. This CDR3 region has 15 residues. CDR3 nucleotide sequence: TGTGCCAGCAGTCCAGGGACAGGGGAAGGAGAGACCCAGTACTTC. Encoded protein: CASSPGTGEGETQYF.

This clonotype was picked up a small number of times. The chain couples TRBV5-1 to TRBJ2-4; D might be TRBD1 (5 bases). The J call may not be correct, given that the DNA end is closer to TRBJ2-7. Per the germline V gene, CDR1 is SGHRS and CDR2 is YFSETQ. CDR3 length: 14 residues. In nucleotides, the CDR3 is TGCGCCAGCAGCCAAACGACAGTTCTCTACGAGCAGTACTTC. Translating gives CASSQTTVLYEQYF.

This clonotype was seen only a few times. The chain combines TRBV12-5 with TRBJ2-7, with D possibly TRBD1 on 6 matching bases. The CDR3 contains 17 residues. The V end was cut by 5 bases, the J end by 4 bases, with 24 bases between. The germline gives CDR1 LGHNT, CDR2 FRNRAP. The DNA for the CDR3 is TGTGCTAGTGGTCCGGGACAACGTAGTTTCAGTCAGTACGAGCAGTACTTC. Translation gives CASGPGQRSFSQYEQYF.

This clonotype showed up just a few times. The genes are TRBV4-2 and TRBJ2-3; 12 bases fit TRBD2. This CDR3 region has 21 residues. Germline assignment: CDR1 LGHNA and CDR2 YNFKEQ. V lost 0 bases, J lost 8 bases, and 21 bases stayed unmatched. Here the CDR3 reads CASSQDPRTSGMLGTVGTQYF. The DNA for the CDR3 is TGTGCCAGCAGCCAAGATCCCCGGACTAGCGGGATGTTGGGTACGGTGGGTACGCAGTATTTT.

The CDR3 region has the DNA TGCAGTGCGCCCACAGGGGTTGGACAGCCCCAGCATTTT. Its protein product is CSAPTGVGQPQHF. This chain connects TRBV20-1 to TRBJ1-5; 7 bases fit TRBD1. The germline CDR1 and CDR2 sequences are DFQATT and SNEGSKA (reference sequence). This CDR3 region has 13 residues. Trimming removed 6 bases from V and 7 bases from J; junction bases left unmatched: 9.

V is TRBV7-6 and J is TRBJ2-7; D not resolved. Germline V CDR1 and CDR2: SGHVS, FNYEAQ. V lost 0 bases, J lost 2 bases, and 14 bases lay in between. The CDR3 runs 16 residues. CDR3 in DNA: TGTGCCAGCAGCTTAGCAGGTCTGGCGGATCCCTACGAGCAGTACTTC. Translation gives CASSLAGLADPYEQYF. Complete variable domain (other parts from reference TRBV7-6 and TRBJ2-7): GAGVSQSPRYKVTKRGQDVALRCDPISGHVSLYWYRQALGQGPEFLTYFNYEAQQDKSGLPNDRFSAERPEGSISTLTIQRTEQRDSAMYRCASSLAGLADPYEQYFGPGTRLTVT.

This clonotype was observed a few times. The chain is built from TRBV20-1 and TRBJ2-5; tentatively, D is TRBD1 or TRBD2 (5 bases each). The germline V and J ends were trimmed by 5 bases and 4 bases, with 17 bases remaining between them. Germline lookup yields CDR1 DFQATT and CDR2 SNEGSKA (reference sequence). The CDR3 runs 14 residues. The CDR3 loop reads CSAVEGRDGETQYF. The DNA of the CDR3 is TGCAGTGCTGTCGAGGGCAGGGATGGAGAGACCCAGTACTTC.

The chain carries TRBV6-5 and TRBJ2-7; possibly TRBD2 for D (6 bases). The CDR3 length is 15 residues. V was pared by 0 bases and J by 2 bases, with 11 bases between. Germline CDR1 is MNHEY and CDR2 is SVGAGI. The CDR3 here is CASSYSGDFTYEQYF. In nucleotides, the CDR3 is TGTGCCAGCAGTTACTCAGGGGACTTCACCTACGAGCAGTACTTC.

This chain joins TRBV30 and TRBJ2-7; either TRBD1 or TRBD2 may fit D (5 bases each). Trimming shortened V by 0 bases and J by 4 bases, and 7 bases separated the two germline ends. Germline V gene lookup returns CDR1 GTSNPN and CDR2 SVGIG (reference sequence). The CDR3 extends over 12 amino acids. Written as DNA, the CDR3 is TGTGCCTGGAGTGTTGAGGGGTACGAGCAGTACTTC. It encodes CAWSVEGYEQYF.

The genes are TRBV20-1 and TRBJ2-1; 9 nucleotides align to TRBD2. Germline values: CDR1 DFQATT, CDR2 SNEGSKA (reference sequence). This CDR3 is 17 amino acids long. V lost 0 bases and J lost 0; bases outside the gene matches: 6. The CDR3, as DNA: TGCAGTGCTAGAGATTCGTTTAGCGGGAGCTCCTACAATGAGCAGTTCTTC. Translating gives CSARDSFSGSSYNEQFF.

The V call is TRBV27, the J call TRBJ1-1, with D uncertain. V lost 5 bases to trimming and J lost 2 bases, with 9 bases between them. The CDR3 has 13 amino acids. CDR1 and CDR2 (germline): MNHEY, SMNVEV (reference sequence). The CDR3, as DNA: TGTGCCAGCAGTCCCCGTTTTAACACTGAAGCTTTCTTT. Protein product: CASSPRFNTEAFF.

The chain couples TRBV27 to TRBJ2-4, with TRBD2 as a possible D gene (6 bases). The CDR3 loop spans 12 amino acids. Trimming removed 5 bases from V and 13 bases from J, with 15 bases in between. Germline assignment: CDR1 MNHEY and CDR2 SMNVEV (reference sequence). CDR3 loop: CASSRTPGEQYF. CDR3 DNA sequence: TGTGCCAGCAGTCGGACTCCGGGGGAGCAGTACTTC.

CDR3 nucleotides: TGTGCCAGCAGCGCGAATCAAGCTGAAGCTTTCTTT. This translates into CASSANQAEAFF. The gene calls are TRBV9 and TRBJ1-1; D is unresolved. Germline V gives CDR1 SGDLS, CDR2 YYNGEE. There are 12 residues in the CDR3. Trimming shortened V by 3 bases and J by 6 bases, and 9 bases separated the two germline ends.

This clonotype came up a few times. V and J are TRBV29-1 and TRBJ1-5; D remains unclear. The CDR3 has 14 amino acids. CDR1 SQVTM and CDR2 ANQGSEA come from the germline V gene. V was trimmed by 6 bases and J by 4 bases, leaving 16 bases between them. Here the CDR3 DNA reads TGCAGCGTCCCCGGTTGGGCTGGGAATCAGCCCCAGCATTTT. It yields the protein CSVPGWAGNQPQHF.

V is TRBV12-3 or TRBV12-4 and J is TRBJ2-3, with D unclear. There are 17 residues in the CDR3. V shed 3 bases and J shed 0 bases, with 16 bases lying between them. The CDR3 bases are TGTGCCAGCAGTTTGGGCTCAGCGCTTTGGAGCACAGATACGCAGTATTTT. Translation: CASSLGSALWSTDTQYF.

This clonotype was counted only a few times. This CDR3 is CASSLSREETQYF. The CDR3 DNA reads TGTGCCAGCAGTTTAAGCAGGGAAGAGACCCAGTACTTC. The chain is built from TRBV12-3 or TRBV12-4 and TRBJ2-5, with a weak D call TRBD1 (5 bases). The CDR3 extends over 13 amino acids. V lost 2 bases and J 3 bases, leaving 7 bases between the germline ends.